Presented here are 14 T cell receptor beta chains from one specimen sequenced in a study of cytomegalovirus exposure and HLA in healthy donors. 60 Vbeta and 13 Jbeta primers were used in PCR. Sequencing was performed with immunoSEQ multiplex PCR; in TCRdb, only in-frame clones are kept and a portion is missing. The table shows under 120,000 clones, with just under 75% occurring only once. Sequencing was done on a sample of PBMCs. Every receptor here comes from a man in his fifties or sixties in good health and CMV-seropositive.

The chain carries TRBV2 and TRBJ1-1, with D possibly being TRBD1 (5 bases). V was shortened by 9 bases and J by 7 bases, with 15 bases between the two germline ends. The CDR3 spans 12 residues. From germline, CDR1 is SNHLY and CDR2 FYNNEI. CDR3 residues: CASCGTPDEAFF. As DNA, the CDR3 is TGTGCCAGTTGCGGGACCCCGGATGAAGCTTTCTTT.

The chain links TRBV7-8 to TRBJ1-2, with 9 bases matching TRBD1. Germline CDR1 and CDR2: SGHVS and FQNEAQ. Unmatched junction bases numbered 6, after V lost 5 bases and J lost 5 bases. This CDR3 has 14 residues. CDR3 protein: CASSPRTGVYGYTF. CDR3 nucleotides: TGTGCCAGCAGCCCCCGGACAGGGGTTTATGGCTACACCTTC.

The rearrangement uses TRBV6-1 and TRBJ1-1; D call uncertain. V was cut by 6 bases and J by 7 bases, with 21 bases left in between. This CDR3 is 15 amino acids long. Per germline, CDR1 MNHNS and CDR2 SASEGT. The CDR3 coding sequence is TGTGCCAGCAGCGCCAACTGGGGAGGCCTTGGTGAAGCTTTCTTT. It is translated as CASSANWGGLGEAFF.

This clone was found a few times. The chain carries TRBV7-8 and TRBJ1-1; tentative D call: TRBD1 (5 bases). Germline V gives CDR1 SGHVS, CDR2 FQNEAQ. This CDR3 region has 15 residues. The V and J ends lost 1 base and 3 bases respectively, with 12 bases between them. The CDR3 is CASSLVFETDTEAFF. The CDR3 nucleotides are TGTGCCAGCAGCTTAGTTTTCGAGACAGACACTGAAGCTTTCTTT.

The V and J genes are TRBV4-1 and TRBJ2-2; 11 bases map to TRBD2. The CDR3 sequence is 21 residues long. Unmatched junction bases numbered 17, after V lost 0 bases and J lost 5 bases. Germline V gene lookup returns CDR1 MGHRA and CDR2 YSYEKL. CDR3 in amino acids: CASSQEVIWTSGLSGTGELFF. The CDR3, as DNA: TGCGCCAGCAGCCAAGAGGTTATATGGACTAGCGGGCTCTCGGGGACCGGGGAGCTGTTTTTT.

The V call is TRBV11-2, the J call TRBJ2-3; TRBD2 agrees at 7 bases. The CDR3 runs 15 residues. The V and J ends lost 3 bases and 2 bases, in that order; junction bases with no gene match: 5. In germline, CDR1 is SGHAT, CDR2 FQNNGV. The CDR3 DNA is TGTGCCAGCAGCTTGGGAGCGGGACCCACAGATACGCAGTATTTT. Translating gives CASSLGAGPTDTQYF.

The chain combines TRBV28 with TRBJ1-1, with D possibly being TRBD1 (5 bases). The V gene's germline CDR1 is MDHEN and CDR2 SYDVKM. The CDR3 is 15 amino acids. The V gene lost 1 base and the J gene lost 1 base, with 10 bases spanning the gap. CDR3 residues: CASSLSGGTNTEAFF. CDR3 in DNA: TGTGCCAGCAGTTTATCCGGGGGGACGAACACTGAAGCTTTCTTT.

The V and J genes are TRBV18 and TRBJ1-3; 7 nucleotides align to TRBD1. The V gene's germline CDR1 is KGHSH and CDR2 LQKENI. Trimming at V came to 5 bases and at J to 0 bases, leaving 4 bases not matched to a gene. This CDR3 spans 15 amino acids. Written as DNA, the CDR3 is TGTGCCAGCTCAGAGGGACAGATCTCTGGAAACACCATATATTTT. Its protein is CASSEGQISGNTIYF. The whole variable domain, filled in from reference TRBV18 and TRBJ1-3, reads NAGVMQNPRHLVRRRGQEARLRCSPMKGHSHVYWYRQLPEEGLKFMVYLQKENIIDESGMPKERFSAEFPKEGPSILRIQQVVRGDSAAYFCASSEGQISGNTIYFGEGSWLTVV.

The CDR3 sequence is CAWSVRARYGYTF. In DNA, the CDR3 is TGTGCCTGGAGTGTGAGGGCGAGGTATGGCTACACCTTC. This chain links TRBV30 with TRBJ1-2, with no clear D. Germline V gives CDR1 GTSNPN, CDR2 SVGIG (reference sequence). The CDR3 has 13 residues. Trimming left V 0 bases short and J 5 bases short, with 10 bases between.

J is TRBJ2-3 and V is TRBV2, with 9 bases matching TRBD2. After removal of 5 bases from V and 0 bases from J, the junction contained 3 bases not matched to a gene. CDR3 length equals 15 residues. Germline CDR1 and CDR2: SNHLY and FYNNEI. The CDR3 coding sequence is TGTGCCAGCAGTTTAGCGGGAGAGAGCACAGATACGCAGTATTTT. Its protein product is CASSLAGESTDTQYF.

This clone occurred once. V usage is TRBV11-2 and J usage is TRBJ2-2, with 9 bases identical to TRBD2. Germline V gives CDR1 SGHAT, CDR2 FQNNGV. V shed 1 base and J 7 bases; nucleotides not matched to a gene: 13. This CDR3 comprises 18 residues. The CDR3 coding sequence is TGTGCCAGCAGCTTAGGCCCCTACAGCGGGGGGCAATTCGGGGAGCTGTTTTTT. As protein: CASSLGPYSGGQFGELFF. The full variable domain, completed using reference TRBV11-2 and TRBJ2-2, is EAGVAQSPRYKIIEKRQSVAFWCNPISGHATLYWYQQILGQGPKLLIQFQNNGVVDDSQLPKDRFSAERLKGVDSTLKIQPAKLEDSAVYLCASSLGPYSGGQFGELFFGEGSRLTVL.

The chain joins TRBV5-6 to TRBJ2-1, with 9 bases aligning to TRBD1. The CDR3 has 16 amino acids. CDR1 SGHDT and CDR2 YYEEEE come from the germline V gene. V lost 1 base, J lost 6 bases, and 8 bases stayed unmatched. The CDR3 DNA reads TGTGCCAGCAGCTTGAAGACAGGGGGAGCCCTCAATGAGCAGTTCTTC. This sequence encodes CASSLKTGGALNEQFF.

The chain carries TRBV5-4 and TRBJ2-5, with D perhaps TRBD2 (6 bases). There are 16 residues in the CDR3. Germline CDR1 is SGHNT and CDR2 is YYREEE (reference sequence). V was pared by 4 bases and J by 1 base, with 17 bases between. The CDR3 DNA reads TGTGCCAGCAGCCCGGGCGAGTTGGGACTCCAAGAGACCCAGTACTTC. Translation: CASSPGELGLQETQYF.

The chain has TRBV19 and TRBJ1-1; D is perhaps TRBD1 (6 bases). The CDR3 sequence is 15 residues long. Trimming took off 7 bases at V and 8 bases at J, with 23 bases between the two ends. Germline values: CDR1 LNHDA, CDR2 SQIVND (reference sequence). DNA for the CDR3: TGTGCCAGTACCCCGAGGGGCCAACAGGGTTGGGAAGCTTTCTTT. Its protein product is CASTPRGQQGWEAFF. The complete variable domain, with remaining parts taken from reference TRBV19 and TRBJ1-1, reads DGGITQSPKYLFRKEGQNVTLSCEQNLNHDAMYWYRQDPGQGLRLIYYSQIVNDFQKGDIAEGYSVSREKKESFPLTVTSAQKNPTAFYLCASTPRGQQGWEAFFGQGTRLTVV.